This T cell receptor (beta chain) was sequenced for a study of blood T cell repertoires in COVID-19. The recovered donors of Cohort 3 showed two negative PCRs, clearance, or symptom resolution. Source study methods: Reference gene primer amplification gave nucleated cell count estimates. Sequencing used immunoSEQ multiplex PCR; TCRdb keeps in-frame clones, though not all of them. The V and J calls and clone size are taken from that table; D and trimming were inferred from the DNA. The data show about 240,000 clones, approximately 90% seen once. The receptor's source is a woman aged 25 to 39 who had recovered from COVID-19. Sequenced material: PBMCs or T cells enriched from blood (not recorded which).

The CDR3 sequence: CASSPLWQGKGSSTDTQYF. The DNA for the CDR3 is TGTGCCAGCTCACCCCTTTGGCAGGGGAAAGGTTCTAGCACAGATACGCAGTATTTT. The rearrangement links TRBV18 to TRBJ2-3, with a tentative D call TRBD1 (6 bases). Germline-derived CDR1 and CDR2 are KGHSH and LQKENI. The V and J ends lost 3 bases and 0 bases respectively, with 22 bases between them. The CDR3 contains 19 residues.